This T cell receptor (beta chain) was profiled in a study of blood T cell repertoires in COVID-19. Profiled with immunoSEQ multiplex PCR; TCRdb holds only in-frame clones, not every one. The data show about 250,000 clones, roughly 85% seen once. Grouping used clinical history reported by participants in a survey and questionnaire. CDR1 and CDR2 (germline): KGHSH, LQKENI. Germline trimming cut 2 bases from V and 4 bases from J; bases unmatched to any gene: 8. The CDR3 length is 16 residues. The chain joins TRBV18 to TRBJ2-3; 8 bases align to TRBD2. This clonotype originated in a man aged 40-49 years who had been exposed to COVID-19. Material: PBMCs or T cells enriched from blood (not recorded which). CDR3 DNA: TGTGCCAGCTCACCATACGAAGCGGGAGAGTCAGATACGCAGTATTTT. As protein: CASSPYEAGESDTQYF.